Below, one T cell receptor (beta chain) is given with its context. The source of the sample is a study of early T cells in non-severe SARS-CoV-2 infection. This CDR3 comprises 15 residues. The trim removed 4 bases at V and 4 bases at J, leaving 3 bases unmatched. TCRdb itself ran the 5' RACE reads through MiXCR, one entry per CDR3 protein. The sample contains 65,000 to 85,000 distinct CDR3 sequences, 10% to 15% of which appear only once. The rearrangement uses TRBV12-3 or TRBV12-4 and TRBJ2-1; the match to TRBD1 covers 11 bases. The TCR was taken from an adult who was a healthcare worker with PCR-confirmed SARS-CoV-2 infection or an uninfected control (not recorded which). Sequencing was done on a sample of whole blood. CDR3 DNA: TGTGCCAGCAGTTCGGACAGGGGGCTATACAATGAGCAGTTCTTC. This codes for CASSSDRGLYNEQFF.